The 25 T cell receptor beta chains reported below all come from one sample, sequenced in a study of tissue T cells after allogeneic stem cell transplantation. TCRdb keeps only in-frame clones here, not all; method: immunoSEQ multiplex PCR. The table lists 35,000 to 50,000 clones, 80% to 95% of them singletons. The input for sequencing was blood, taken before transplantation. All receptors come from a woman aged 35 to 69 who later had graft-versus-host disease after an allogeneic stem cell transplant.

This sequence joins TRBV3-1 (or the pseudogene TRBV3-2) and TRBJ2-7; D perhaps matches TRBD1 (5 bases). Between the trimmed V and J ends, which lost 4 bases and 6 bases, there was a span of 13 bases. Germline loops: CDR1 LGHDT, CDR2 YNNKEL (reference sequence). CDR3 length equals 13 residues. The CDR3 is CASSRRQKPEQYF. The CDR3 region has the DNA TGTGCCAGCAGCCGTCGACAGAAACCCGAGCAGTACTTC.

The gene calls are TRBV18 and TRBJ1-2; 9 positions match TRBD1. The CDR3 is 14 residues long. The germline gives CDR1 KGHSH, CDR2 LQKENI. V trimming: 4 bases; J trimming: 6 bases; junction bases outside the gene matches: 6. The CDR3 nucleotides read TGTGCCAGCTCACGGGGGACAGGGTTTGATGGCTACACCTTC. Amino acids: CASSRGTGFDGYTF.

The genes are TRBV5-4 and TRBJ2-3; 8 positions agree with TRBD2. This CDR3 has 16 residues. The ends lost 2 bases at V and 5 bases at J; junction bases unmatched: 10. Germline-derived CDR1 and CDR2 are SGHNT and YYREEE (reference sequence). CDR3 loop: CASSFRLAGSQDTQYF. The CDR3 DNA sequence: TGTGCCAGCAGCTTTCGTCTAGCGGGCTCGCAAGATACGCAGTATTTT.

The V and J genes are TRBV19 and TRBJ1-5; D not resolved. CDR1 and CDR2 (germline): LNHDA, SQIVND (reference sequence). This CDR3 has 13 residues. V gave up 5 bases and J gave up 6 bases, with 11 bases separating them. CDR3 residues: CASSFGEAQPQHF. CDR3 in DNA: TGTGCCAGTAGTTTTGGGGAGGCTCAGCCCCAGCATTTT.

The rearrangement joins TRBV6-1 to TRBJ2-6; D gene uncertain. The CDR3 contains 15 residues. The germline V gene has CDR1 MNHNS and CDR2 SASEGT. The V and J ends lost 1 base and 0 bases respectively, with 4 bases between them. CDR3 sequence: CASSEDSSGANVLTF. The CDR3 bases are TGTGCCAGCAGTGAAGACAGCTCTGGGGCCAACGTCCTGACTTTC.

This chain connects TRBV7-3 to TRBJ1-1, with 7 bases aligning to TRBD1. J gave up 5 bases and V 5 bases, and 8 bases lay outside the gene matches. This CDR3 spans 14 amino acids. Germline V gene data show CDR1 as SGHTA and CDR2 as FQGTGA. The CDR3: CASSPQGPGTEAFF. The CDR3, as DNA: TGTGCCAGCAGCCCACAGGGGCCGGGGACTGAAGCTTTCTTT.

This chain uses TRBV7-8 with TRBJ1-1; TRBD1 matches 11 bases. Per the germline V gene, CDR1 is SGHVS and CDR2 is FQNEAQ. This CDR3 is built from 19 residues. The trim removed 0 bases at V and 3 bases at J, leaving 12 bases unmatched. The DNA of the CDR3 is TGTGCCAGCAGCTTAGCGCGAGAGGACAGGGGGCGATTGTACACTGAAGCTTTCTTT. Its protein product is CASSLAREDRGRLYTEAFF.

This chain connects TRBV10-1 to TRBJ1-1; no firm D call. The V gene's germline CDR1 is WNHNN and CDR2 SYGVQD (reference sequence). This CDR3 is 14 amino acids long. V lost 3 bases and J 0 bases, leaving 8 bases between the germline ends. CDR3 bases: TGCGCCAGCAGTGAAGGGCTTATGAACACTGAAGCTTTCTTT. This gives the protein CASSEGLMNTEAFF.

This chain uses TRBV9 with TRBJ2-3; TRBD2 matches at 12 bases. The trim removed 4 bases at V and 7 bases at J, leaving 16 bases unmatched. The germline CDR1 and CDR2 sequences are SGDLS and YYNGEE. The CDR3 is 18 residues long. CDR3 nucleotides: TGTGCCAGCAGCTTAAGCTCAAGACTAGCGGGAGAGGCGTATACGCAGTATTTT. This sequence encodes CASSLSSRLAGEAYTQYF.

This chain links TRBV6-5 with TRBJ1-3; a possible D gene is TRBD1 (6 bases). V was trimmed by 7 bases and J by 0 bases, leaving 10 bases between them. The CDR3 has 14 residues. Germline values: CDR1 MNHEY, CDR2 SVGAGI. CDR3 residues: CASIRDNSGNTIYF. CDR3 nucleotide sequence: TGTGCCAGCATCCGGGACAACTCTGGAAACACCATATATTTT.

CDR3 loop: CASSFPLMGYTF. Here the CDR3 DNA reads TGTGCCAGCAGCTTCCCCTTAATGGGCTACACCTTC. J is TRBJ1-2 and V is TRBV7-9, with D uncertain. V dropped 3 bases and J dropped 8 bases, with 10 bases sitting between them. The CDR3 totals 12 residues. Looked up from germline, CDR1 is SEHNR and CDR2 is FQNEAQ (reference sequence).

The rearrangement uses TRBV3-1 (or the pseudogene TRBV3-2) and TRBJ2-3, with D perhaps TRBD2 (5 bases). There are 13 residues in the CDR3. V gave up 6 bases and J gave up 0 bases, with 7 bases separating them. CDR1 and CDR2 from the germline V gene are LGHDT and YNNKEL (reference sequence). The DNA of the CDR3 is TGTGCCAGCAGGGACTTGAGCACAGATACGCAGTATTTT. Translation gives CASRDLSTDTQYF.

The V call is TRBV6-6, the J call TRBJ2-7, with TRBD2 matching 9 bases. The CDR3 extends over 16 amino acids. V shed 5 bases, J shed 7 bases, and the junction held 15 bases outside the gene matches. CDR1 MNHNY and CDR2 SVGAGI come from the germline V gene (reference sequence). This CDR3 reads CASSVAPGLATGEQYF. The CDR3 nucleotides are TGTGCCAGCAGTGTGGCCCCGGGACTAGCAACGGGAGAGCAGTACTTC.

The chain couples TRBV29-1 to TRBJ2-5, with TRBD1 matching over 7 bases. Trimming removed 6 bases from V and 4 bases from J; junction bases left unmatched: 11. This CDR3 has 14 amino acids. CDR1 is SQVTM, CDR2 ANQGSEA, per germline. The CDR3: CSVATGVRGETQYF. The CDR3 DNA reads as TGCAGCGTGGCTACAGGGGTCAGGGGAGAGACCCAGTACTTC.

The rearrangement uses TRBV5-1 and TRBJ1-1; D is ambiguous. The V end lost 0 bases, the J end lost 0 bases, and 9 bases lay between the germline ends. From germline, CDR1 is SGHRS and CDR2 YFSETQ. The CDR3 spans 15 residues. The CDR3 DNA is TGCGCCAGCAGCTTGGCTGGCAAATTGAACACTGAAGCTTTCTTT. Protein product: CASSLAGKLNTEAFF.

The rearrangement uses TRBV5-1 and TRBJ2-2; 8 nucleotides align to TRBD2. There are 15 residues in the CDR3. Germline trimming cut 7 bases from V and 3 bases from J; bases unmatched to any gene: 8. CDR1 is SGHRS, CDR2 YFSETQ, per germline. CDR3 protein: CASQPYGGDTGELFF. The CDR3 nucleotides are TGCGCCAGCCAACCGTACGGGGGGGACACCGGGGAGCTGTTTTTT.

The rearrangement joins TRBV7-9 to TRBJ2-2, with 7 bases matching TRBD2. The V and J ends lost 8 bases and 6 bases, in that order; junction bases with no gene match: 12. CDR3 length: 15 residues. The germline V gene encodes CDR1 SEHNR and CDR2 FQNEAQ (reference sequence). CDR3: CASGPAGEEAGELFF. In DNA form, the CDR3 reads TGTGCCAGCGGTCCGGCGGGAGAAGAGGCCGGGGAGCTGTTTTTT.

This chain's CDR3 is CSVEDYMAQETQYF. The CDR3 region has the DNA TGCAGCGTTGAAGACTATATGGCCCAAGAGACCCAGTACTTC. This chain joins TRBV29-1 and TRBJ2-5; D is uncertain. Germline-derived CDR1 and CDR2 are SQVTM and ANQGSEA. Deletions cut 0 bases from V and 1 base from J, with 9 bases between. This CDR3 is built from 14 residues.

The J gene is TRBJ2-3, the V gene TRBV2, with TRBD1 matching over 10 bases. The CDR3 extends over 15 amino acids. Germline values: CDR1 SNHLY, CDR2 FYNNEI. V gave up 5 bases and J gave up 8 bases; unmatched junction bases: 10. The CDR3 sequence is CASSPGQGITATQYF. DNA of the CDR3: TGTGCCAGCAGTCCGGGACAGGGGATAACGGCTACGCAGTATTTT. Filled out from reference TRBV2 and TRBJ2-3, the complete variable domain reads EPEVTQTPSHQVTQMGQEVILRCVPISNHLYFYWYRQILGQKVEFLVSFYNNEISEKSEIFDDQFSVERPDGSNFTLKIRSTKLEDSAMYFCASSPGQGITATQYFGPGTRLTVL.

The chain carries TRBV9 and TRBJ2-1; TRBD1 agrees at 9 bases. There are 14 residues in the CDR3. Trimming removed 4 bases from V and 9 bases from J; junction bases left unmatched: 8. Germline CDR1 SGDLS, CDR2 YYNGEE. CDR3 amino acids: CASSFAGTGSEQFF. For the CDR3, the DNA is TGTGCCAGCAGCTTCGCCGGGACAGGGAGTGAGCAGTTCTTC.

The rearrangement joins TRBV11-2 to TRBJ2-7; no reliable D call. The V end lost 6 bases, the J end lost 2 bases, and 17 bases lay between the germline ends. The germline CDR1 and CDR2 sequences are SGHAT and FQNNGV. This CDR3 contains 15 residues. The CDR3 coding sequence is TGTGCCAGCAGTCTAGTGGTAGGGAACACCTACGAGCAGTACTTC. Its protein product is CASSLVVGNTYEQYF. Based on the CDR3 plus reference TRBV11-2 and TRBJ2-7, the full variable domain is EAGVAQSPRYKIIEKRQSVAFWCNPISGHATLYWYQQILGQGPKLLIQFQNNGVVDDSQLPKDRFSAERLKGVDSTLKIQPAKLEDSAVYLCASSLVVGNTYEQYFGPGTRLTVT.

The chain uses TRBV7-9 and TRBJ1-2; no clear D gene. From germline, CDR1 is SEHNR and CDR2 FQNEAQ (reference sequence). The V end was cut by 5 bases, the J end by 0 bases, with 10 bases between. The CDR3 totals 14 residues. The CDR3 nucleotides read TGTGCCAGCAGCGACGGGTCAACTAACTATGGCTACACCTTC. Protein product: CASSDGSTNYGYTF.

This sequence joins TRBV5-1 and TRBJ2-1; D gene ambiguous. V was shortened by 4 bases and J by 7 bases, with 15 bases between the two germline ends. The CDR3 spans 14 residues. Looked up from germline, CDR1 is SGHRS and CDR2 is YFSETQ. The CDR3 loop is CASSAPLPGNEQFF. CDR3 bases: TGCGCCAGCAGCGCGCCCCTCCCCGGGAATGAGCAGTTCTTC.

The DNA of the CDR3 is TGTGCCAGCAGCTTCGATGGATCTAGCGGGAGGTTTGATACGCAGTATTTT. Encoded protein: CASSFDGSSGRFDTQYF. The chain employs TRBV11-2 and TRBJ2-3; 11 positions match TRBD2. CDR1 and CDR2 (germline): SGHAT, FQNNGV. This CDR3 has 17 residues. V trimming: 3 bases; J trimming: 6 bases; junction bases outside the gene matches: 11. Using reference TRBV11-2 and TRBJ2-3 for the parts outside the CDR3, the full variable domain is EAGVAQSPRYKIIEKRQSVAFWCNPISGHATLYWYQQILGQGPKLLIQFQNNGVVDDSQLPKDRFSAERLKGVDSTLKIQPAKLEDSAVYLCASSFDGSSGRFDTQYFGPGTRLTVL.

The chain combines TRBV12-3 or TRBV12-4 with TRBJ1-1, with D hard to call. With 2 bases removed from V and 1 base from J, the gap between germline ends came to 5 bases. The CDR3 totals 13 residues. DNA of the CDR3: TGTGCCAGCAGTTTAAGTCAGAACACTGAAGCTTTCTTT. Its translation is CASSLSQNTEAFF.